The rows below give T cell receptor beta chains drawn from one sample of a study of cytomegalovirus exposure and HLA in healthy donors. Assay used: immunoSEQ multiplex PCR; TCRdb lists only in-frame clones, some missing. In all, the sample yields some 75,000 clones. The sequenced material came from PBMCs. The receptors were gathered from a female donor in good health and CMV-seropositive. CDR3s include the opening cysteine and the closing phenylalanine or tryptophan. A D gene is named only where the DNA matches it firmly.

D gene,J gene,V gene,CDR3 protein,CDR3 DNA
-,TRBJ1-1,TRBV7-2,CASSTPRQAATEAFF,TGTGCCAGCAGCACCCCGCGACAGGCTGCCACTGAAGCTTTCTTT
-,TRBJ1-2,TRBV20-1,CSAGGAKGYTF,TGCAGTGCCGGAGGGGCCAAGGGCTACACCTTC
TRBD1,TRBJ2-1,TRBV7-8,CASSLTGSSYNEQFF,TGTGCCAGCAGCTTGACAGGGAGCTCCTACAATGAGCAGTTCTTC
-,TRBJ2-7,TRBV6-5,CASSTPREQYF,TGTGCCAGCAGTACCCCGCGCGAGCAGTACTTC
-,TRBJ1-5,TRBV19,CASSIRGPNQPQHF,TGTGCCAGTAGTATACGAGGGCCGAATCAGCCCCAGCATTTT
-,TRBJ2-1,TRBV7-2,CASSYSTSSYNEQFF,TGTGCCAGCAGCTACTCTACGAGCTCCTACAATGAGCAGTTCTTC
-,TRBJ1-2,TRBV5-4,CASSLLQGQSGYTF,TGTGCCAGCAGCTTGCTCCAGGGCCAAAGTGGCTACACCTTC
TRBD1,TRBJ2-5,TRBV10-3,CAISESRTGKETQYF,TGTGCCATCAGTGAGTCAAGGACAGGGAAAGAGACCCAGTACTTC
-,TRBJ2-2,TRBV9,CASSAFYRVSAGELFF,TGTGCCAGCAGCGCGTTCTACAGGGTGAGCGCCGGGGAGCTGTTTTTT
-,TRBJ2-3,TRBV5-1,CASSLEGRGKDTQYF,TGCGCCAGCAGCTTGGAGGGCAGGGGTAAAGATACGCAGTATTTT
-,TRBJ2-3,TRBV7-8,CAASFSETEPEDTDTQYF,TGTGCCGCCAGTTTCAGCGAGACAGAGCCTGAGGACACAGATACGCAGTATTTT
-,TRBJ1-1,TRBV5-1,CASSLGGNTEAFF,TGCGCCAGCAGCTTGGGCGGGAACACTGAAGCTTTCTTT
-,TRBJ2-7,TRBV29-1,CSVESGYEQYF,TGCAGCGTTGAATCCGGGTACGAGCAGTACTTC
TRBD1,TRBJ2-3,TRBV5-1,CASMGQPSTDTQYF,TGCGCCAGCATGGGACAGCCTAGCACAGATACGCAGTATTTT
-,TRBJ1-2,TRBV28,CASSLSDTVYGYTF,TGTGCCAGCAGTTTATCCGACACCGTGTATGGCTACACCTTC
TRBD1,TRBJ2-7,TRBV27,CASSLSGQGPSYEQYF,TGTGCCAGCAGTTTATCGGGACAGGGGCCCTCCTACGAGCAGTACTTC
-,TRBJ1-2,TRBV6-1,CASMGGRGYTF,TGTGCCAGCATGGGGGGAAGGGGCTACACCTTC
-,TRBJ2-2,TRBV19,CASSMVLQGITNTGELFF,TGTGCCAGTAGTATGGTCTTGCAGGGCATTACGAACACCGGGGAGCTGTTTTTT
-,TRBJ1-1,TRBV2,CASTAATFFEAFF,TGTGCCAGCACCGCGGCCACTTTTTTTGAAGCTTTCTTT
-,TRBJ2-1,TRBV7-9,CASSHRLEGPHNEQFF,TGTGCCAGCAGCCATAGACTAGAGGGGCCCCACAATGAGCAGTTCTTC
-,TRBJ1-5,TRBV4-3,CASSQEAGPGQPQHF,TGCGCCAGCAGCCAAGAAGCCGGCCCGGGTCAGCCCCAGCATTTT
TRBD1,TRBJ2-5,TRBV6-5,CASSPGTDKRNQYF,TGTGCCAGCAGCCCCGGGACAGACAAGAGAAACCAGTACTTC
TRBD2,TRBJ2-2,TRBV5-1,CASSWQPTGTRSTGELFF,TGCGCCAGCAGCTGGCAACCGACCGGGACTAGGTCCACCGGGGAGCTGTTTTTT
TRBD2,TRBJ2-7,TRBV11-2,CASSSRTSGGYEQYF,TGTGCCAGCAGCTCAAGGACTAGCGGGGGCTACGAGCAGTACTTC
-,TRBJ2-1,TRBV29-1,CSVEVLSFYNEQFF,TGCAGCGTTGAAGTTCTTAGTTTCTACAATGAGCAGTTCTTC
-,TRBJ2-7,TRBV5-1,CASSLERGGHHEQYF,TGCGCCAGCAGCTTGGAAAGGGGAGGACACCACGAGCAGTACTTC
-,TRBJ1-4,TRBV4-1,CASSQVEWAFNEKLFF,TGCGCCAGCAGCCAAGTCGAATGGGCCTTTAATGAAAAACTGTTTTTT
TRBD2,TRBJ2-5,TRBV6-5,CASSWLAGLQETQYF,TGTGCCAGCAGTTGGCTAGCGGGGCTCCAAGAGACCCAGTACTTC
-,TRBJ1-2,TRBV21-1,CASSRDRGGGYTF,TGTGCCAGCAGTAGGGACAGGGGAGGAGGCTACACCTTC
-,TRBJ2-5,TRBV15,CATSRQLAMQETQYF,TGTGCCACCAGCAGACAACTAGCCATGCAAGAGACCCAGTACTTC
-,TRBJ2-5,TRBV9,CASSVGGGETQYF,TGTGCCAGCAGCGTAGGAGGCGGAGAGACCCAGTACTTC
-,TRBJ2-1,TRBV9,CASSVASNEQFF,TGTGCCAGCAGCGTAGCCAGCAATGAGCAGTTCTTC
-,TRBJ1-5,TRBV7-2,CASSLRRTNQPQHF,TGTGCCAGCAGCTTACGCAGAACAAATCAGCCCCAGCATTTT
-,TRBJ2-7,TRBV7-9,CASSPQMREQYF,TGTGCCAGCAGCCCACAAATGAGGGAGCAGTACTTC
-,TRBJ2-7,TRBV19,CAPTSGAYEQYF,TGTGCCCCCACTAGTGGAGCCTACGAGCAGTACTTC
-,TRBJ2-6,TRBV10-3,CAIGIAGANVLTF,TGTGCCATCGGTATAGCTGGGGCCAACGTCCTGACTTTC
TRBD2,TRBJ2-7,TRBV27,CASWGAGRTYEQYF,TGTGCCAGTTGGGGAGCGGGACGCACCTACGAGCAGTACTTC
-,TRBJ1-2,TRBV14,CASSQESTRPTGYTF,TGTGCCAGCAGCCAAGAATCAACCAGGCCCACTGGCTACACCTTC
-,TRBJ2-2,TRBV27,CASSPRYTGELFF,TGTGCCAGCAGTCCACGGTACACCGGGGAGCTGTTTTTT
TRBD2,TRBJ2-2,TRBV19,CASSNLAGPNTGELFF,TGTGCCAGTAGTAATTTAGCGGGGCCGAACACCGGGGAGCTGTTTTTT
-,TRBJ1-1,TRBV4-1,CASRQGSGTEAFF,TGCGCCAGCAGACAGGGATCGGGCACTGAAGCTTTCTTT
TRBD2,TRBJ2-1,TRBV4-1,CASSRPTSGRANEQFF,TGCGCCAGCAGCCGCCCGACTAGCGGGAGGGCCAATGAGCAGTTCTTC
-,TRBJ2-5,TRBV14,CASSQDSPSVIETQYF,TGTGCCAGCAGCCAAGATTCGCCTAGCGTTATTGAGACCCAGTACTTC
-,TRBJ2-3,TRBV7-2,CASSLARGSTDTQYF,TGTGCCAGCAGCTTAGCGAGGGGGTCCACAGATACGCAGTATTTT
-,TRBJ2-1,TRBV7-2,CASSPGRGEQFF,TGTGCCAGCAGCCCAGGCCGGGGTGAGCAGTTCTTC
-,TRBJ1-6,TRBV6-1,CAGAREAYNSPLHF,TGTGCCGGAGCCAGGGAAGCATATAATTCACCCCTCCACTTT
TRBD2,TRBJ2-3,TRBV5-4,CASSPGLAGADTQYF,TGTGCCAGCAGCCCGGGACTAGCGGGGGCAGATACGCAGTATTTT
TRBD1,TRBJ2-3,TRBV6-1,CASSNLRGRDTQYF,TGTGCCAGCAGCAACCTCAGGGGGAGAGATACGCAGTATTTT
TRBD1,TRBJ2-7,TRBV7-9,CASSSTLDRIVQYF,TGTGCCAGCAGCTCCACTTTGGACAGGATAGTGCAGTACTTC
-,TRBJ2-1,TRBV29-1,CSVEDILPNEQFF,TGCAGCGTTGAAGACATACTACCAAATGAGCAGTTCTTC
TRBD1,TRBJ2-7,TRBV10-1,CASSGQGNSEQYF,TGCGCCAGCTCGGGACAGGGGAATTCCGAGCAGTACTTC